This passage covers 9 T cell receptor beta chains from one sample sequenced in a study of beta chain features in type 1 diabetes. Sequenced material consisted of expressed TCRB transcripts (all of the isolated RNA was reverse transcribed). The assay was immunoSEQ multiplex PCR, and TCRdb's table has in-frame clones only and misses some. The table has more than 120,000 clones, 8.5% to 12% seen once; the top ten hold 1.3%. The sample comprised naive CD4+ T cells from blood. The receptors were gathered from a man aged 18-30 years in good health.

The chain employs TRBV5-4 and TRBJ2-3; 9 bases agree with TRBD2. The CDR3 extends over 16 amino acids. Germline loops: CDR1 SGHNT, CDR2 YYREEE (reference sequence). The V gene end was trimmed by 2 bases and the J gene end by 0 bases; junction bases not matched to a gene: 4. Here the CDR3 reads CASSFRLAGSTDTQYF. For the CDR3, the DNA is TGTGCCAGCAGCTTCAGGCTAGCGGGGAGCACAGATACGCAGTATTTT.

This clone was detected only a few times. This chain connects TRBV4-1 to TRBJ2-5; 9 bases align to TRBD1. The J call may be faulty, since TRBJ2-7 better matches the DNA end. The CDR3 contains 16 residues. From germline, CDR1 is MGHRA and CDR2 YSYEKL. The CDR3 region has the DNA TGCGCCAGCAGCCAAGACAAGGACAGGGGCTTTTACGAGCAGTACTTC. Its translation: CASSQDKDRGFYEQYF.

The J gene is TRBJ2-1, the V gene TRBV28; no reliable D call. Looked up from germline, CDR1 is MDHEN and CDR2 is SYDVKM. V shed 8 bases and J shed 7 bases, with 18 bases lying between them. The CDR3 spans 14 residues. CDR3 loop: CASGSSLQFNEQFF. CDR3 in DNA: TGTGCCAGCGGTTCCAGTTTGCAATTTAATGAGCAGTTCTTC.

This clone was counted between two and nine times. The rearrangement joins TRBV4-1 to TRBJ2-7; 9 positions agree with TRBD2. The CDR3 extends over 17 amino acids. J gave up 4 bases and V 4 bases, and 14 bases lay outside the gene matches. Germline V CDR1 and CDR2: MGHRA, YSYEKL. The CDR3 loop is CASSLSLAGDFLYEQYF. The CDR3 nucleotides read TGCGCCAGCAGCCTAAGCTTAGCGGGGGACTTTCTTTACGAGCAGTACTTC.

The chain uses TRBV2 and TRBJ1-6, with 8 nucleotides matching TRBD1. The CDR3 totals 14 residues. In germline, CDR1 is SNHLY, CDR2 FYNNEI. The J segment lost 7 bases and the V segment lost 8 bases, leaving 7 bases of the junction unmatched. CDR3 sequence reads: CASEQGEFNSPLHF. The CDR3 DNA follows: TGTGCCAGCGAACAGGGGGAGTTCAATTCACCCCTCCACTTT.

This clone has only a few counts. The chain joins TRBV6-1 to TRBJ2-6; D perhaps matches TRBD1 (6 bases). This CDR3 has 15 residues. Trimming pared 10 bases from V and 10 bases from J, leaving 23 bases between. CDR1 is MNHNS and CDR2 is SASEGT in the germline V gene. CDR3 nucleotide sequence: TGTGCCACCCGAGGGGGTTTAGGCGAACCAAACGTCCTGACTTTC. Translated: CATRGGLGEPNVLTF.

In its sample, this clone was seen a few times. The chain has TRBV2 and TRBJ2-1, with TRBD2 matching over 7 bases. The length of the CDR3 is 14 residues. The V gene's germline CDR1 is SNHLY and CDR2 FYNNEI. J was trimmed by 0 bases and V by 6 bases; bases with no gene match: 2. The CDR3 region is CASRGGASYNEQFF. CDR3 bases: TGTGCCAGCAGGGGAGGGGCCTCCTACAATGAGCAGTTCTTC.

V and J are TRBV2 and TRBJ2-7; D may be TRBD1 (6 bases). Germline V gene data show CDR1 as SNHLY and CDR2 as FYNNEI. The germline V and J ends were trimmed by 5 bases and 5 bases, with 10 bases remaining between them. This CDR3 has 12 amino acids. The CDR3 loop reads CASSSTGNEQYF. The CDR3 DNA reads TGTGCCAGCAGTTCCACAGGGAACGAGCAGTACTTC.

Only a few counts were recorded for this clone. The genes are TRBV9 and TRBJ2-7, with 8 bases aligning to TRBD2. Germline V lookup: CDR1 SGDLS, CDR2 YYNGEE. The junction had 4 bases not matched to a gene; V was cut back by 3 bases and J by 2 bases. CDR3 length equals 14 residues. DNA for the CDR3: TGTGCCAGCAGCGAAGCGGGGGTTACCTACGAGCAGTACTTC. Its translation: CASSEAGVTYEQYF. Drawing the rest from reference TRBV9 and TRBJ2-7, the complete variable domain is DSGVTQTPKHLITATGQRVTLRCSPRSGDLSVYWYQQSLDQGLQFLIQYYNGEERAKGNILERFSAQQFPDLHSELNLSSLELGDSALYFCASSEAGVTYEQYFGPGTRLTVT.